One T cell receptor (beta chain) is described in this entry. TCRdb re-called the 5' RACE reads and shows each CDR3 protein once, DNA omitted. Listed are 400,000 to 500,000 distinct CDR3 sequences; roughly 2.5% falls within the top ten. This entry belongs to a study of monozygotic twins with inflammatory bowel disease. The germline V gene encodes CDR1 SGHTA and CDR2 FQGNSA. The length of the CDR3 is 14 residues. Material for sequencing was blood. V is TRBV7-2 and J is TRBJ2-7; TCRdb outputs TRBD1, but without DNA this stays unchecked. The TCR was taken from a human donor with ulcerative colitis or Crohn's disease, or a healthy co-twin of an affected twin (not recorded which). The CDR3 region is CASTPGLGDYEQYF.